This TCR beta chain was identified in a study of T cell responses to AZD1222 COVID-19 vaccine. Study results and limitations: A mostly white British donor set with more females was recruited, and clonal diversity was possibly underestimated. Baseline testing showed seropositivity in only a handful of AZD1222 recipients. Repertoire collection took place solely once the T cell response had peaked.

Germline values: CDR1 LGHNA, CDR2 YSLEER. The CDR3 spans 15 residues. Trimming cost V 0 bases and J 4 bases, with 12 bases left between them. TCRdb's copy holds only in-frame clones and misses some; the assay was immunoSEQ multiplex PCR. The table lists around 70,000 clones, around 90% of them singletons. Comments on this clone: Its antigen is undetermined.

V usage is TRBV4-3 and J usage is TRBJ1-2, with D hard to call. The specimen comprised peripheral blood, sampled 28 days after the second AZD1222 dose. The clonotype comes from an adult who received the AZD1222 COVID-19 vaccine. CDR3 in amino acids: CASSQDPDTSYGYTF. The CDR3 DNA reads as TGCGCCAGCAGCCAAGACCCAGACACAAGCTATGGCTACACCTTC.